This T cell receptor beta chain was documented in a study of blood T cell repertoires in COVID-19. Study summary: The United States, Italy and Spain supplied acute and convalescent COVID-19 samples. From T cells, B-cell-depleted T cells, or PBMCs came the material, which was cDNA or gDNA.

TCRdb keeps only in-frame clones here, not all; method: immunoSEQ multiplex PCR. Here the sample spans over 250,000 clones, approximately 84% being singletons. Seattle's cohort entered during active infection and was followed longitudinally. Looked up from germline, CDR1 is SGHTA and CDR2 is FQGTGA. This CDR3 has 16 residues. The V gene end was trimmed by 5 bases and the J gene end by 3 bases; junction bases not matched to a gene: 7. The sample was peripheral blood. This TCR was recovered from a human donor with COVID-19, enrolled during active disease. The donor label of this sample is uncertain. The chain couples TRBV7-3 to TRBJ2-2, with 9 bases that match TRBD2. The CDR3 protein is CASSRGTSWHTGELFF. The CDR3 coding sequence is TGTGCCAGCAGCCGCGGGACTAGCTGGCACACCGGGGAGCTGTTTTTT. Drawing the rest from reference TRBV7-3 and TRBJ2-2, the complete variable domain is GAGVSQTPSNKVTEKGKYVELRCDPISGHTALYWYRQSLGQGPEFLIYFQGTGAADDSGLPNDRFFAVRPEGSVSTLKIQRTERGDSAVYLCASSRGTSWHTGELFFGEGSRLTVL.